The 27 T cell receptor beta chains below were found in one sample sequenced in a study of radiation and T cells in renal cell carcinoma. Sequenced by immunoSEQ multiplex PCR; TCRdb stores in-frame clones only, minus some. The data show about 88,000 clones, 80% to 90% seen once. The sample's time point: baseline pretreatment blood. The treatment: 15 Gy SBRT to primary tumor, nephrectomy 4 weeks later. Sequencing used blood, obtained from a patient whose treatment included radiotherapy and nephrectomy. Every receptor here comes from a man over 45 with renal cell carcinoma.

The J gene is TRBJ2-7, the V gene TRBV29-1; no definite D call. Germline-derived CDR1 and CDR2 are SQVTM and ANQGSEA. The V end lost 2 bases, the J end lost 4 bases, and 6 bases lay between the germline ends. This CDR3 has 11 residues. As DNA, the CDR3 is TGCAGCGTTGAACTAAATTACGAGCAGTACTTC. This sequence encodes CSVELNYEQYF.

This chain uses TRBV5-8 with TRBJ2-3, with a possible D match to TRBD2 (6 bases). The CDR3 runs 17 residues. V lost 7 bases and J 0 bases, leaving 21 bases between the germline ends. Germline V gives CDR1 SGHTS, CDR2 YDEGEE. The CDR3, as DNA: TGTGCCAGCGAATCGGGAGCCTTATTTGCTAGCACAGATACGCAGTATTTT. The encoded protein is CASESGALFASTDTQYF.

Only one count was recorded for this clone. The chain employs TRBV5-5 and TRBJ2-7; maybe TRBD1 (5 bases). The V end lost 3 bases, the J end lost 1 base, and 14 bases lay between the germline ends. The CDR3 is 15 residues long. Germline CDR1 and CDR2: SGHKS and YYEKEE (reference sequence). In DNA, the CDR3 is TGTGCCAGCAGCTCAGGGCCAGGAATGTCCTACGAGCAGTACTTC. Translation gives CASSSGPGMSYEQYF. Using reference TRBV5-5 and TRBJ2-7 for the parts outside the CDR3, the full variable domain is DAGVTQSPTHLIKTRGQQVTLRCSPISGHKSVSWYQQVLGQGPQFIFQYYEKEERGRGNFPDRFSARQFPNYSSELNVNALLLGDSALYLCASSSGPGMSYEQYFGPGTRLTVT.

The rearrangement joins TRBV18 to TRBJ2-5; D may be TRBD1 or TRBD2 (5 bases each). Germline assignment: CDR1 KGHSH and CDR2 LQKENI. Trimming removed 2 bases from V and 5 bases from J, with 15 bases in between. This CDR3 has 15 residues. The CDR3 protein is CASSPSQGGEETQYF. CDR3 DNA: TGTGCCAGCTCACCATCCCAGGGTGGGGAGGAGACCCAGTACTTC.

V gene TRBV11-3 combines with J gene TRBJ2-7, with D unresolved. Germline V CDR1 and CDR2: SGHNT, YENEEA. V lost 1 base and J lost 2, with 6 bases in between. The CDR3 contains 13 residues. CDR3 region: CASSLGAAYEQYF. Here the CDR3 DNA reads TGTGCCAGCAGCTTAGGGGCAGCCTACGAGCAGTACTTC.

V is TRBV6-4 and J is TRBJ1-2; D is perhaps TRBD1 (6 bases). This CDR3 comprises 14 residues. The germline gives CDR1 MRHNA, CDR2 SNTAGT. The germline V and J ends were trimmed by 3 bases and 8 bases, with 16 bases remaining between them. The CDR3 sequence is CASSEYTGRGGYTF. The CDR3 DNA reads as TGTGCCAGCAGTGAATATACAGGGCGCGGCGGCTACACCTTC.

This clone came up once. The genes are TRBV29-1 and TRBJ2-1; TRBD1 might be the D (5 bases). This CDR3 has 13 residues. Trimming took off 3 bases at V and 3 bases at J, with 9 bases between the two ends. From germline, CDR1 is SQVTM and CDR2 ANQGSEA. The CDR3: CSVDNQGYNEQFF. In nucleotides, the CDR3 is TGCAGCGTTGATAATCAGGGCTACAATGAGCAGTTCTTC.

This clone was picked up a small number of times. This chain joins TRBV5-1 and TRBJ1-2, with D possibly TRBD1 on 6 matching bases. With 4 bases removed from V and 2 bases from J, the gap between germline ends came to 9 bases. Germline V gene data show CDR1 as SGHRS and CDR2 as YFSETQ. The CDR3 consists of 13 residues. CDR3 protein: CASSPTGNYGYTF. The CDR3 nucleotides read TGCGCCAGCAGCCCCACAGGGAACTATGGCTACACCTTC. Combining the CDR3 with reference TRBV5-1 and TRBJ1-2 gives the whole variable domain KAGVTQTPRYLIKTRGQQVTLSCSPISGHRSVSWYQQTPGQGLQFLFEYFSETQRNKGNFPGRFSGRQFSNSRSEMNVSTLELGDSALYLCASSPTGNYGYTFGSGTRLTVV.

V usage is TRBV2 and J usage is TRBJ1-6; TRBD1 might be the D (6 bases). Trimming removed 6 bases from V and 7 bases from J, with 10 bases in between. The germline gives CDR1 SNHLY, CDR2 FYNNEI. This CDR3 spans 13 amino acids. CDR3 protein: CASRGHQNSPLHF. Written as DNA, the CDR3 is TGTGCCAGCAGGGGACACCAGAATTCACCCCTCCACTTT.

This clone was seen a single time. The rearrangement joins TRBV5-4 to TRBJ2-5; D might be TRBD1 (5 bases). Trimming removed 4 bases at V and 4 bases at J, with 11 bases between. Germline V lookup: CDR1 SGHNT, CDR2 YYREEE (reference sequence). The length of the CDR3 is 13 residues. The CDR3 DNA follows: TGTGCCAGCAGCCTTGGCAGGGTAGAGACCCAGTACTTC. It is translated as CASSLGRVETQYF. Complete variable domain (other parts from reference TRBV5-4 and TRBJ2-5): ETGVTQSPTHLIKTRGQQVTLRCSSQSGHNTVSWYQQALGQGPQFIFQYYREEENGRGNFPPRFSGLQFPNYSSELNVNALELDDSALYLCASSLGRVETQYFGPGTRLLVL.

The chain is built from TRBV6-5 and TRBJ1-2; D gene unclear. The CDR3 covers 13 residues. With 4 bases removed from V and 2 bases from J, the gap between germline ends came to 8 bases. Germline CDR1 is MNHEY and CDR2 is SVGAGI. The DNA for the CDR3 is TGTGCCAGCAGTTTGTACTCAAACTATGGCTACACCTTC. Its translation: CASSLYSNYGYTF.

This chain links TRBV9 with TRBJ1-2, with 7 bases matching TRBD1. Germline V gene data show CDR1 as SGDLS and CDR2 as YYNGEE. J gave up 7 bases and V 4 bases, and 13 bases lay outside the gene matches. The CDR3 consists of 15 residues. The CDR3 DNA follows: TGTGCCAGCAGCCAGGGCACAGGGGAGTTCGGTGGCTACACCTTC. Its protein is CASSQGTGEFGGYTF. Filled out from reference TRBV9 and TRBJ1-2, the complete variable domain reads DSGVTQTPKHLITATGQRVTLRCSPRSGDLSVYWYQQSLDQGLQFLIQYYNGEERAKGNILERFSAQQFPDLHSELNLSSLELGDSALYFCASSQGTGEFGGYTFGSGTRLTVV.

In nucleotides, the CDR3 is TGTGCCAGCAGTTACTTGCAGGGCGACTATGGCTACACCTTC. Amino acid sequence: CASSYLQGDYGYTF. The chain joins TRBV6-5 to TRBJ1-2, with D perhaps TRBD1 (5 bases). Germline CDR1 reads MNHEY; CDR2 reads SVGAGI. The CDR3 spans 14 residues. Between the trimmed V and J ends, which lost 1 base and 3 bases, there was a span of 9 bases.

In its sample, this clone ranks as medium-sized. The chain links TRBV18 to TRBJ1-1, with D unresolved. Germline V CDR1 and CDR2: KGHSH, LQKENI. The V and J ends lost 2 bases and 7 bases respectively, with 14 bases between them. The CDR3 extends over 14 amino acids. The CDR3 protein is CASSPYRSRLEAFF. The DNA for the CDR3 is TGTGCCAGCTCACCATATCGGTCGCGACTTGAAGCTTTCTTT. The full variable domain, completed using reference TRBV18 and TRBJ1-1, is NAGVMQNPRHLVRRRGQEARLRCSPMKGHSHVYWYRQLPEEGLKFMVYLQKENIIDESGMPKERFSAEFPKEGPSILRIQQVVRGDSAAYFCASSPYRSRLEAFFGQGTRLTVV.

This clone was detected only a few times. The CDR3 bases are TGCGCCAGCAGCTTGGGAGGTTCGGGCACCGGGGAGCTGTTTTTT. Translating gives CASSLGGSGTGELFF. This sequence joins TRBV5-1 and TRBJ2-2, with no clear D. The CDR3 is 15 amino acids. The germline V gene has CDR1 SGHRS and CDR2 YFSETQ. The V and J ends lost 0 bases and 4 bases respectively, with 10 bases between them.

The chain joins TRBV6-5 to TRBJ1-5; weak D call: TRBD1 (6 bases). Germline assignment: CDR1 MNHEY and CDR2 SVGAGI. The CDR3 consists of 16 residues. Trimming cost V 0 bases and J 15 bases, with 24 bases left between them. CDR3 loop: CASSYSAGGGTRGLHF. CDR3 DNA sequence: TGTGCCAGCAGTTACTCAGCCGGGGGCGGCACGAGAGGTCTGCATTTT.

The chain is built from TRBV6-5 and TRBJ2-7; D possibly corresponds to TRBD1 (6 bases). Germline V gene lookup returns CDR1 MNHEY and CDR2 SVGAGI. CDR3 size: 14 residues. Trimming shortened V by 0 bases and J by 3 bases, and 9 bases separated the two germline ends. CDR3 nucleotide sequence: TGTGCCAGCAGTTACTCCACAGGGCTCTACGAGCAGTACTTC. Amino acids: CASSYSTGLYEQYF.

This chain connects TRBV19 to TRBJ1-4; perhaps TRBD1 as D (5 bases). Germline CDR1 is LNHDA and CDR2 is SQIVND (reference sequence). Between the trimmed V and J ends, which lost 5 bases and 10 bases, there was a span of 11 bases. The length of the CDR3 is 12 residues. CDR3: CASSPDSGKLFF. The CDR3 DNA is TGTGCCAGTAGTCCAGACAGTGGAAAACTGTTTTTT.

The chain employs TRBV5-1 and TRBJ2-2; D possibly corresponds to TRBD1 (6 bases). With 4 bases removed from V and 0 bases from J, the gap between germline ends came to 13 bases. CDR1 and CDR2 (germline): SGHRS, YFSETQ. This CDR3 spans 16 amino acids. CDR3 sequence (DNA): TGCGCCAGCAGCGGCACCGGGACAACGAACACCGGGGAGCTGTTTTTT. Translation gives CASSGTGTTNTGELFF. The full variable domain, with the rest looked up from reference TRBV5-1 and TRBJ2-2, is KAGVTQTPRYLIKTRGQQVTLSCSPISGHRSVSWYQQTPGQGLQFLFEYFSETQRNKGNFPGRFSGRQFSNSRSEMNVSTLELGDSALYLCASSGTGTTNTGELFFGEGSRLTVL.

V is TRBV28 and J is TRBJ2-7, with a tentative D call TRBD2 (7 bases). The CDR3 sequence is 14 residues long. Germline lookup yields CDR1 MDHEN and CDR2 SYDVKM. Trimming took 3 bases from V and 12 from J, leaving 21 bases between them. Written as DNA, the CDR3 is TGTGCCAGCAGTTTGAGTGAGACTAGCAGGGGAGGGTACTTC. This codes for CASSLSETSRGGYF.

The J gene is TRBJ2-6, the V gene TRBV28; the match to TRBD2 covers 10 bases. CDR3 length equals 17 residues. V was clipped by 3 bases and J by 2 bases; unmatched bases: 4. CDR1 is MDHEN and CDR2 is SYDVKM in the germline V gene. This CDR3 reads CASSLSLAGAGANVLTF. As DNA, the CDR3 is TGTGCCAGCAGTTTGTCGCTAGCGGGAGCTGGGGCCAACGTCCTGACTTTC. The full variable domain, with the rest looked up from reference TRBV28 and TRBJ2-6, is DVKVTQSSRYLVKRTGEKVFLECVQDMDHENMFWYRQDPGLGLRLIYFSYDVKMKEKGDIPEGYSVSREKKERFSLILESASTNQTSMYLCASSLSLAGAGANVLTFGAGSRLTVL.

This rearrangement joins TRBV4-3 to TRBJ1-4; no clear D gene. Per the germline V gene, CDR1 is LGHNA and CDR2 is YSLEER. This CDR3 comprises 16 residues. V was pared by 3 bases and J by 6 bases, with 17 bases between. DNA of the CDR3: TGCGCCAGCAGCCACTATTCGTGGGTAGCAGATGAAAAACTGTTTTTT. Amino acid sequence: CASSHYSWVADEKLFF.

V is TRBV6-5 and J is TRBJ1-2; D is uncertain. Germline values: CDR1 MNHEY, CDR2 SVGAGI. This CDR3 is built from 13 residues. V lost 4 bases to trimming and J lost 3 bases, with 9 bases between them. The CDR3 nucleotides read TGTGCCAGCAGTTCGCGGGAGGACTATGGCTACACCTTC. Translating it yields CASSSREDYGYTF.

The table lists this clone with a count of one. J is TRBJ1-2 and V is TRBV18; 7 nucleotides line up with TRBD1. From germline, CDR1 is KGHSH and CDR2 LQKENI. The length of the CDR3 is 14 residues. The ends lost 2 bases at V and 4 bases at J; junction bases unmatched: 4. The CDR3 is CASSPGTDPYGYTF. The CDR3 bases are TGTGCCAGCTCACCAGGGACAGACCCCTATGGCTACACCTTC. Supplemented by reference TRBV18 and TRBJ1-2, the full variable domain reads NAGVMQNPRHLVRRRGQEARLRCSPMKGHSHVYWYRQLPEEGLKFMVYLQKENIIDESGMPKERFSAEFPKEGPSILRIQQVVRGDSAAYFCASSPGTDPYGYTFGSGTRLTVV.

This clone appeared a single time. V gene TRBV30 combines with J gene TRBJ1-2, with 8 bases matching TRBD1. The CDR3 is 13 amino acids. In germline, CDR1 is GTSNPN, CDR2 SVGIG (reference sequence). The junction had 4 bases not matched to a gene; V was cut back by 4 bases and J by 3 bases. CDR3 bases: TGTGCCTGGACCTACAGGGGGGACTATGGCTACACCTTC. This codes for CAWTYRGDYGYTF.

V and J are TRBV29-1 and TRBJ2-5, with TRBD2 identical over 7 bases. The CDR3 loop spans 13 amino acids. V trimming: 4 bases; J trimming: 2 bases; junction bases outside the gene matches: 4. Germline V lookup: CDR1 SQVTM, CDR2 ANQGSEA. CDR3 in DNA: TGCAGCGTTGGCGGGGGTCCTCAAGAGACCCAGTACTTC. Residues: CSVGGGPQETQYF.

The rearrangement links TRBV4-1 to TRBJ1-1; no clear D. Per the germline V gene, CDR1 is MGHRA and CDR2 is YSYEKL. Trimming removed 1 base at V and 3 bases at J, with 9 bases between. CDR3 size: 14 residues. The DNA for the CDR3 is TGCGCCAGCAGCCAAGGTTTCTGGGACACTGAAGCTTTCTTT. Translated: CASSQGFWDTEAFF.